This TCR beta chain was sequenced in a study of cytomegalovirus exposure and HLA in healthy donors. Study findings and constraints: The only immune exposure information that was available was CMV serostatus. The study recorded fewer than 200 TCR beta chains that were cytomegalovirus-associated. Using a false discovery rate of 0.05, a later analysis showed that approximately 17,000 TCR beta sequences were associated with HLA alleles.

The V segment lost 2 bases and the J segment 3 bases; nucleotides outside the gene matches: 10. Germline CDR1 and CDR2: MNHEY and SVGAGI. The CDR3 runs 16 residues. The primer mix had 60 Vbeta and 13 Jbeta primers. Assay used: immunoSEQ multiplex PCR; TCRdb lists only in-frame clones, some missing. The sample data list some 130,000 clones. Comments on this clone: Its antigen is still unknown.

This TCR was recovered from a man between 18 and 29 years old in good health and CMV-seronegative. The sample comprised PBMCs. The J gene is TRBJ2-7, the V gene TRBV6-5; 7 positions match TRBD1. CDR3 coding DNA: TGTGCCAGCAGTTACACATCCGGGACAGTTTACTACGAGCAGTACTTC. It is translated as CASSYTSGTVYYEQYF.